What follows are 10 T cell receptor beta chains derived from one specimen sequenced in a study of response to subunit inactivated influenza vaccine. From the RT-PCR reads, TCRdb called clonotypes with MiXCR, one entry per CDR3 protein. This table has around 600,000 distinct CDR3 sequences, about 11% appearing once. These data are also associated with another study on T cells expressing NK-cell markers. As reported in that work: The authors generated TCR beta cDNA through 5'RACE template switching with UMIs.

The sequences come from PBMCs from blood, collected on the day of vaccination. These receptors were collected from a man aged 50-60 years who received an inactivated influenza vaccine.

The genes are TRBV5-8 and TRBJ2-5, with 8 positions matching TRBD2. Unmatched junction bases numbered 12, after V lost 3 bases and J lost 5 bases. Germline V lookup: CDR1 SGHTS, CDR2 YDEGEE. There are 16 residues in the CDR3. CDR3 region: CASSSKARLARETQYF. CDR3 bases: TGTGCCAGCAGCTCGAAAGCACGACTAGCGAGGGAGACCCAGTACTTC.

The CDR3 loop is CSALRDNTEAFF. The CDR3 nucleotides read TGCAGTGCTCTACGGGACAACACTGAAGCTTTCTTT. The J gene is TRBJ1-1, the V gene TRBV20-1; maybe TRBD1 (5 bases). Trimming removed 5 bases from V and 2 bases from J, with 9 bases in between. The germline V gene has CDR1 DFQATT and CDR2 SNEGSKA (reference sequence). This CDR3 has 12 residues.

V is TRBV29-1 and J is TRBJ2-5; D not certain. V dropped 5 bases and J dropped 2 bases, with 12 bases sitting between them. The CDR3 is 13 residues long. Germline CDR1 SQVTM, CDR2 ANQGSEA. Here the CDR3 reads CSVPPAPQETQYF. CDR3 in DNA: TGCAGCGTTCCTCCTGCGCCGCAAGAGACCCAGTACTTC.

The chain recombines TRBV6-1 with TRBJ2-1; D not resolved. Germline CDR1 MNHNS, CDR2 SASEGT. Trimming took off 9 bases at V and 5 bases at J, with 14 bases between the two ends. The CDR3 is 13 residues long. CDR3 coding DNA: TGTGCCAGTAAAACCCCGAAAAACAATGAGCAGTTCTTC. It is translated as CASKTPKNNEQFF.

This clonotype was seen ten or more times. V is TRBV5-1 and J is TRBJ2-1; D perhaps matches TRBD1 (6 bases). Germline lookup yields CDR1 SGHRS and CDR2 YFSETQ. V was cut by 1 base and J by 4 bases, with 9 bases left in between. There are 14 residues in the CDR3. The CDR3 region is CASSLTGPYNEQFF. The CDR3 DNA follows: TGCGCCAGCAGCTTGACAGGGCCATACAATGAGCAGTTCTTC.

The table lists this clonotype with many counts. V usage is TRBV12-3 or TRBV12-4 and J usage is TRBJ2-3; TRBD2 aligns across 9 bases. CDR3 length: 17 residues. V gave up 11 bases and J gave up 0 bases; unmatched junction bases: 15. CDR3 nucleotide sequence: TGTGCCTCTAGGGGTCTAGCGGGACCCACTAGCACAGATACGCAGTATTTT. As protein: CASRGLAGPTSTDTQYF.

In this sample, this clonotype turned up many times. The chain recombines TRBV5-1 with TRBJ2-7; D uncertain. V lost 3 bases and J 2 bases, leaving 12 bases between the germline ends. Germline lookup yields CDR1 SGHRS and CDR2 YFSETQ. CDR3 length: 14 residues. The chain's CDR3 is CASSSAGYPYEQYF. The CDR3 DNA is TGCGCCAGCAGCTCGGCCGGGTATCCCTACGAGCAGTACTTC. Full variable domain (remainder filled in from reference TRBV5-1 and TRBJ2-7): KAGVTQTPRYLIKTRGQQVTLSCSPISGHRSVSWYQQTPGQGLQFLFEYFSETQRNKGNFPGRFSGRQFSNSRSEMNVSTLELGDSALYLCASSSAGYPYEQYFGPGTRLTVT.

This clonotype has just one count. V is TRBV7-9 and J is TRBJ2-3; D remains ambiguous. The CDR3 is 16 residues long. CDR1 SEHNR and CDR2 FQNEAQ come from the germline V gene (reference sequence). V shed 3 bases and J shed 0 bases, with 13 bases lying between them. The CDR3 sequence is CASSFSRTPSTDTQYF. CDR3 in DNA: TGTGCCAGCAGCTTCAGCCGGACCCCTAGCACAGATACGCAGTATTTT.

The chain recombines TRBV12-3 or TRBV12-4 with TRBJ2-7, with D tentatively TRBD1 (5 bases). V was pared by 2 bases and J by 2 bases, with 22 bases between. The CDR3 covers 18 residues. CDR3 sequence: CASSLMRPQTERTYEQYF. For the CDR3, the DNA is TGTGCCAGCAGTTTAATGCGGCCCCAGACAGAACGTACCTACGAGCAGTACTTC.

The chain uses TRBV12-3 or TRBV12-4 and TRBJ2-5; D is possibly TRBD1 (6 bases). The CDR3 length is 18 residues. V gave up 5 bases and J gave up 6 bases, with 28 bases separating them. The CDR3 region is CASSPQQAPDRASKTQYF. In nucleotides, the CDR3 is TGTGCCAGCAGTCCCCAGCAGGCTCCGGACAGAGCTTCAAAGACCCAGTACTTC.